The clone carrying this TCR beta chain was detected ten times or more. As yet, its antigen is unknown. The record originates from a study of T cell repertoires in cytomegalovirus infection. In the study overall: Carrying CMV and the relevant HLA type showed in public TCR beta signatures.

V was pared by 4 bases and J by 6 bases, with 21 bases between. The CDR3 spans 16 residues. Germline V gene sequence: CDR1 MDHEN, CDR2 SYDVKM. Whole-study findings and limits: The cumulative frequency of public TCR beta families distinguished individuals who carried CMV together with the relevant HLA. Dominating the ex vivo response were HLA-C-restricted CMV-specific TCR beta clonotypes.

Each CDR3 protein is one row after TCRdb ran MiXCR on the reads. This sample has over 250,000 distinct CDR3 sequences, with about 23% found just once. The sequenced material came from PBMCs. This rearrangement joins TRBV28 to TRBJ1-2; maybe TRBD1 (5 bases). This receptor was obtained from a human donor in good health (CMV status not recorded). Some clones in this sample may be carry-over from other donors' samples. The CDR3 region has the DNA TGTGCCAGCAGTTCCCTCCCCCAACAGGAGTTTCATGGCTACACCTTC. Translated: CASSSLPQQEFHGYTF.